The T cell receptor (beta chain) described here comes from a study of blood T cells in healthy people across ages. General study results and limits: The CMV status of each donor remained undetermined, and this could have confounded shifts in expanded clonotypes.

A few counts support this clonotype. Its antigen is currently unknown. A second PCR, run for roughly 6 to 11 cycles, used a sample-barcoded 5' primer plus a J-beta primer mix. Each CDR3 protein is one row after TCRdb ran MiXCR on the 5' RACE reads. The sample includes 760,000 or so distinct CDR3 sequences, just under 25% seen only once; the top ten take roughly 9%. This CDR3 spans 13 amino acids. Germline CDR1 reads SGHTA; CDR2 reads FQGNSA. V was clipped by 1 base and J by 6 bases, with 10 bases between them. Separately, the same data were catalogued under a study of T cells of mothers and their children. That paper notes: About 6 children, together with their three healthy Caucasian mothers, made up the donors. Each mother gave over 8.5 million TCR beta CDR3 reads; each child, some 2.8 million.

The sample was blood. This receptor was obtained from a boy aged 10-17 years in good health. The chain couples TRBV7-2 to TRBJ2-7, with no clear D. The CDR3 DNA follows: TGTGCCAGCAGCTTAGTTGTCAGTGGCGAGCAGTACTTC. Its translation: CASSLVVSGEQYF.